This TCR beta chain came from a study of neoadjuvant anti-PD-1 for oral cavity cancer. Study-wide findings and caveats: Each response group had just a few patients in TCR analyses.

This clone was seen only a few times. No antigen is known for it. Survey sequencing of tumors mostly used around 4.8 ug DNA, two replicates. Measured with immunoSEQ multiplex PCR; TCRdb has only the in-frame clones, and not every one. The sample lists thousands of clones; roughly 49% were seen once. This CDR3 has 14 residues. The trim removed 6 bases at V and 0 bases at J, leaving 4 bases unmatched. Germline V gene lookup returns CDR1 MNHNY and CDR2 SVGAGI (reference sequence). Patients were newly diagnosed with stage II-IVA oral cavity squamous cell carcinoma without prior systemic or radiation treatment. Patients had HPV-negative, locally advanced oral cavity squamous cell carcinoma.

The input for sequencing was tumor tissue, taken before nivolumab (anti-PD-1) treatment. This rearrangement joins TRBV6-6 to TRBJ1-1, with 7 nucleotides matching TRBD1. The receptor was derived from a person between 40 and 80 years old with oral cavity squamous cell carcinoma. The CDR3 sequence is CASRKGQLNTEAFF. CDR3 DNA: TGTGCCAGCAGGAAGGGACAGTTGAACACTGAAGCTTTCTTT.